This TCR beta chain was found in a study of T-cell reconstitution after alpha-beta-depleted transplantation in children. About this clonotype: Its antigen is as yet unknown.

Unique molecular identifiers were incorporated into the prepared TCRbeta library. TCRdb passed the PCR reads through MiXCR, listing each CDR3 protein once. The sample yields about 420,000 distinct CDR3 sequences, 15% to 20% seen once. Regarding the study as a whole: About two months after transplant, alpha-beta T cells reportedly came from several hundred expanded graft clones. Diversity of TCRbeta at day 60 was high in some patients, arising from surviving recipient T cells and thymic progenitors. A year post-transplant, T-cell counts and diversity derived mostly from newly produced T cells.

The ends lost 3 bases at V and 2 bases at J; junction bases unmatched: 2. The CDR3 spans 13 residues. Germline assignment: CDR1 DFQATT and CDR2 SNEGSKA (reference sequence). V gene TRBV20-1 combines with J gene TRBJ2-3; 7 nucleotides match TRBD1. Sequences were derived from PBMCs, mostly from graft donor cells, sampled 360 days after TCRalphabeta/CD19-depleted stem cell transplant. This sequence originates from a boy younger than two who had a stem cell transplant for Wiskott-Aldrich syndrome, so the T cells may come from the graft donor. The CDR3 DNA sequence: TGCAGTGCTAGGGGACAGCTCACAGATACGCAGTATTTT. Translating it yields CSARGQLTDTQYF.